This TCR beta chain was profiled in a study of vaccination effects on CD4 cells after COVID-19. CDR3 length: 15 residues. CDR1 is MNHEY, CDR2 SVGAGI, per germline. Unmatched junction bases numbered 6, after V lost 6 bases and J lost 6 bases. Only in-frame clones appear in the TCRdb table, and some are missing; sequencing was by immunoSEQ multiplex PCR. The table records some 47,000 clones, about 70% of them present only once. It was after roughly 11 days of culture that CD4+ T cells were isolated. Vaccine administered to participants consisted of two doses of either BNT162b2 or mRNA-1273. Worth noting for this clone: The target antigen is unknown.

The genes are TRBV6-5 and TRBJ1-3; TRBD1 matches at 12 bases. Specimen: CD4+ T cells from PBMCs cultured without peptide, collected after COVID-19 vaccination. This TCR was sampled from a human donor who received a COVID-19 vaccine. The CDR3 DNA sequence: TGTGCCAGCAGGGGGACAGGGGGCTTGGAAAACACCATATATTTT. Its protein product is CASRGTGGLENTIYF.